The following is a T cell receptor beta chain sequence with its context. This sample stems from a study of blood T cell repertoires in COVID-19. There are 19 residues in the CDR3. CDR1 is MNHEY and CDR2 is SVGEGT in the germline V gene. Germline trimming cut 2 bases from V and 0 bases from J; bases unmatched to any gene: 9. Clones were read by immunoSEQ multiplex PCR, and TCRdb kept only the in-frame ones, dropping some. Seen here are a few hundred thousand clones, over 85% observed once, and the top ten hold about 2%. Patients at the Seattle site were enrolled during active infection and followed longitudinally.

This TCR came from a woman aged 25-40 years with COVID-19, enrolled during active disease. Sequenced: peripheral blood. The V call is TRBV6-2 or TRBV6-3, the J call TRBJ2-1; TRBD2 matches 11 bases. The CDR3 bases are TGTGCCAGCAGTTACGGCCCTAGCGGGGGGCTAAGCTCCTACAATGAGCAGTTCTTC. Protein sequence: CASSYGPSGGLSSYNEQFF.